This T cell receptor (beta chain) was sequenced in a study of blood T cell repertoires in COVID-19. About the study: The analysed material was cDNA or gDNA that came from T cells, B-cell-depleted T cells, or PBMCs.

This CDR3 contains 13 residues. In germline, CDR1 is SGHDN, CDR2 FVKESK. Deletions cut 4 bases from V and 4 bases from J, with 10 bases between. Using immunoSEQ multiplex PCR, the repertoire was profiled, and TCRdb retains in-frame clones only, with some absent. In the table there are 200,000 to 300,000 clones, around 85% of which are singletons. This receptor was taken from a woman of 80 years or more with acute or convalescent COVID-19. Sequencing was performed on peripheral blood. This sequence joins TRBV14 and TRBJ1-2; tentatively, D is TRBD1 (5 bases). CDR3 amino acids: CASSLTGAYGYTF. CDR3 coding DNA: TGTGCCAGCAGCCTCACAGGCGCCTATGGCTACACCTTC.